This T cell receptor beta chain comes out of a study of blood T cell repertoires in COVID-19. Study-level background: Sources were T cells, B-cell-depleted T cells, or PBMCs; the material itself was cDNA or gDNA.

Sequencing used immunoSEQ multiplex PCR; TCRdb keeps in-frame clones, though not all of them. The sample holds roughly 250,000 clones, approximately 83% seen once. Germline assignment: CDR1 WNHNN and CDR2 SYGVQD (reference sequence). V trimming: 5 bases; J trimming: 7 bases; junction bases outside the gene matches: 6. The CDR3 totals 16 residues. The V and J genes are TRBV10-1 and TRBJ2-1; 15 nucleotides align to TRBD2. The specimen was PBMCs or T cells enriched from blood (not recorded which). The clonotype originates from a woman younger than 45 who had recovered from COVID-19. The CDR3 bases are TGCGCCAGCAGTCACGGACTAGCGGGGGGGCATAATGAGCAGTTCTTC. Translating it yields CASSHGLAGGHNEQFF.